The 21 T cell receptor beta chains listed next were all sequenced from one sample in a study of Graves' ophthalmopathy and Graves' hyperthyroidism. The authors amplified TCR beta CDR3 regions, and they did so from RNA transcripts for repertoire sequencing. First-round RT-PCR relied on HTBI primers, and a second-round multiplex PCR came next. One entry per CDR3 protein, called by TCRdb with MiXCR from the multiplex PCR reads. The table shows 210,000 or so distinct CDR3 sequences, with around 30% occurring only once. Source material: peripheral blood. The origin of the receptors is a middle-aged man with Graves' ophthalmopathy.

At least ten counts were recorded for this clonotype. The CDR3 DNA reads as TGCAGTGCCCCCACCAGCGGCCGAGAGACCCAGTACTTC. It yields the protein CSAPTSGRETQYF. The chain carries TRBV20-1 and TRBJ2-5; D might be TRBD2 (5 bases). The length of the CDR3 is 13 residues. The V gene lost 6 bases and the J gene lost 4 bases, with 15 bases spanning the gap. CDR1 and CDR2 from the germline V gene are DFQATT and SNEGSKA (reference sequence).

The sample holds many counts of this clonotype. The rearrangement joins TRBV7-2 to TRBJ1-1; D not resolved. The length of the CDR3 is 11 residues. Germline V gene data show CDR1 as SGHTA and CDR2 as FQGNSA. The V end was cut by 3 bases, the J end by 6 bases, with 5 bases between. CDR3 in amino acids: CASSFFSEAFF. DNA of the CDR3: TGTGCCAGCAGCTTTTTCTCTGAAGCTTTCTTT.

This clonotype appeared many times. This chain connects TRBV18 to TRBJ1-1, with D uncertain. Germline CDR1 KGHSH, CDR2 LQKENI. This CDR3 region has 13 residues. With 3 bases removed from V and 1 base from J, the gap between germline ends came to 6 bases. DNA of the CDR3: TGTGCCAGCTCACCCTCCGGGAACACTGAAGCTTTCTTT. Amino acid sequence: CASSPSGNTEAFF.

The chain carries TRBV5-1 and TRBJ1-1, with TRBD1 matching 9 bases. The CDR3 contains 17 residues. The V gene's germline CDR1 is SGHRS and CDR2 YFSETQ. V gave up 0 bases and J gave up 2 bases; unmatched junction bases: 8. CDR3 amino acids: CASSLEGQGGINTEAFF. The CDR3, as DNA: TGCGCCAGCAGCTTGGAGGGACAGGGCGGGATAAACACTGAAGCTTTCTTT.

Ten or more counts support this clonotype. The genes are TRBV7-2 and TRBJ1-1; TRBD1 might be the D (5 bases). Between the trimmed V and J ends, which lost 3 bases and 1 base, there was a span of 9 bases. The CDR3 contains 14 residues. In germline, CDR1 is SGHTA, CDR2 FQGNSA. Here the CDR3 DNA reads TGTGCCAGCAGCTTGATGGGGGGGAACACTGAAGCTTTCTTT. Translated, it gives CASSLMGGNTEAFF.

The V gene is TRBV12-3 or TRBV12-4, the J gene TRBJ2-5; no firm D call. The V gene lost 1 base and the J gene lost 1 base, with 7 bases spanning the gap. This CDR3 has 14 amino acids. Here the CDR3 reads CASSLGAFQETQYF. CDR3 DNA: TGTGCCAGCAGTTTAGGGGCTTTCCAAGAGACCCAGTACTTC.

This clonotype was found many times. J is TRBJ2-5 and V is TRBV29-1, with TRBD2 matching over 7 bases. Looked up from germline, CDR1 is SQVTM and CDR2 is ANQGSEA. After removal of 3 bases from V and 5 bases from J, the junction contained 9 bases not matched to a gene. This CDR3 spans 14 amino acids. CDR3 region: CSVEARTRRETQYF. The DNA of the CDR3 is TGCAGCGTTGAGGCAAGGACTAGGCGGGAGACCCAGTACTTC.

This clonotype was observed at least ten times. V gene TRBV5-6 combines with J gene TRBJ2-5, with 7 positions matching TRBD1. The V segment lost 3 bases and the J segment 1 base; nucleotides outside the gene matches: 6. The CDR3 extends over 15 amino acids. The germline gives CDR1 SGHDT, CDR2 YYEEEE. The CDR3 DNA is TGTGCCAGCAGCTCCCCTGGGACAGCCCAAGAGACCCAGTACTTC. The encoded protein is CASSSPGTAQETQYF.

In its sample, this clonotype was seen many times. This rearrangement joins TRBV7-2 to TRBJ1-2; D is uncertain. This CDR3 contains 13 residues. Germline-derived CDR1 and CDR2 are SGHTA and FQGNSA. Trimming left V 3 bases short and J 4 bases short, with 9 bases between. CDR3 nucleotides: TGTGCCAGCAGCTTGCCGGGGAGCTATGGCTACACCTTC. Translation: CASSLPGSYGYTF.

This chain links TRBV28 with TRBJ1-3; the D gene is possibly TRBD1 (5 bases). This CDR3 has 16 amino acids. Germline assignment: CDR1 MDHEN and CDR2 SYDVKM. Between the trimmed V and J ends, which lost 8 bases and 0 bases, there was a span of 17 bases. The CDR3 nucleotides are TGTGCCAGCCAGGTGGGGGGGTCCCCCTCTGGAAACACCATATATTTT. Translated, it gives CASQVGGSPSGNTIYF. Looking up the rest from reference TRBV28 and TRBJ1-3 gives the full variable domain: DVKVTQSSRYLVKRTGEKVFLECVQDMDHENMFWYRQDPGLGLRLIYFSYDVKMKEKGDIPEGYSVSREKKERFSLILESASTNQTSMYLCASQVGGSPSGNTIYFGEGSWLTVV.

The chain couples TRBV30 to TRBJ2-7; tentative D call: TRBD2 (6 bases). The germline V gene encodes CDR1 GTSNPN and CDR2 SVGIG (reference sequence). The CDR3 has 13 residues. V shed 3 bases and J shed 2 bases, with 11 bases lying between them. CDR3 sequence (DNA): TGTGCCTGGAGGATCACGGGGGCCTACGAGCAGTACTTC. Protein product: CAWRITGAYEQYF.

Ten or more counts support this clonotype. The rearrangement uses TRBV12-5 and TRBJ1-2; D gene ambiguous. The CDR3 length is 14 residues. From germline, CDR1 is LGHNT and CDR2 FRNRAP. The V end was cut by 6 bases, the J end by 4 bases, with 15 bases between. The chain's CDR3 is CASGSQYPSYGYTF. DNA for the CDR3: TGTGCTAGTGGGTCCCAGTATCCCTCCTATGGCTACACCTTC. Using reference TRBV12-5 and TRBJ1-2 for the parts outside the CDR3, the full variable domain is DARVTQTPRHKVTEMGQEVTMRCQPILGHNTVFWYRQTMMQGLELLAYFRNRAPLDDSGMPKDRFSAEMPDATLATLKIQPSEPRDSAVYFCASGSQYPSYGYTFGSGTRLTVV.

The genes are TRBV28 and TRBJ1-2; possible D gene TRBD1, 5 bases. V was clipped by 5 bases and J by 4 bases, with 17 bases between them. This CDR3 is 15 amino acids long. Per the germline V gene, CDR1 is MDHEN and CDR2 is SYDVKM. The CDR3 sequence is CASSGADLYPYGYTF. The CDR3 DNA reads TGTGCCAGCAGTGGGGCAGACCTATATCCCTATGGCTACACCTTC.

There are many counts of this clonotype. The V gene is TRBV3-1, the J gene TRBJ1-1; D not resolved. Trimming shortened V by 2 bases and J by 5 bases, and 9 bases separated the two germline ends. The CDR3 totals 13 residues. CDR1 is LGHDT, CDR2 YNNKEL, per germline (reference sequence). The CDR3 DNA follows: TGTGCCAGCAGCCAATTTCAAAGGACTGAAGCTTTCTTT. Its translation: CASSQFQRTEAFF.

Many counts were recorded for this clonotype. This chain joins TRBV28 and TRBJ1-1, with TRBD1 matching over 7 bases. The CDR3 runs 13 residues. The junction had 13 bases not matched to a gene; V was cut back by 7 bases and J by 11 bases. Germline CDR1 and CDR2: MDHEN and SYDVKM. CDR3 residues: CASTLSGGPVAFF. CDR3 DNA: TGTGCCAGCACCCTTTCAGGGGGGCCGGTTGCTTTCTTT.

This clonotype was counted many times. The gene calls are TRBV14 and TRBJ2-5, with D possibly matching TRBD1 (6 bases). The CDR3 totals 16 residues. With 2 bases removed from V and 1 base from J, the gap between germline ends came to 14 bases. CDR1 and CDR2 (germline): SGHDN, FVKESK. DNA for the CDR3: TGTGCCAGCAGCCAAACCGGGCAGGGGTTCCAAGAGACCCAGTACTTC. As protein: CASSQTGQGFQETQYF.

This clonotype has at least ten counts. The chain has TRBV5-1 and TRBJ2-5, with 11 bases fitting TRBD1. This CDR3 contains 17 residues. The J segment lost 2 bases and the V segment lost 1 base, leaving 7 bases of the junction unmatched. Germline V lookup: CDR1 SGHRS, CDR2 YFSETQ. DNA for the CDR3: TGCGCCAGCAGCTTGACCGGACAGGGGGCGCGGCAAGAGACCCAGTACTTC. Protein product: CASSLTGQGARQETQYF.

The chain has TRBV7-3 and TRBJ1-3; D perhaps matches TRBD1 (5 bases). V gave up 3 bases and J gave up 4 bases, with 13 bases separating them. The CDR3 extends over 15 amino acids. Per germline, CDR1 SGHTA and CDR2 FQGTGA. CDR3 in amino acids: CASSLGPGPGNTIYF. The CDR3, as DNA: TGTGCCAGCAGCTTGGGACCTGGGCCCGGAAACACCATATATTTT.

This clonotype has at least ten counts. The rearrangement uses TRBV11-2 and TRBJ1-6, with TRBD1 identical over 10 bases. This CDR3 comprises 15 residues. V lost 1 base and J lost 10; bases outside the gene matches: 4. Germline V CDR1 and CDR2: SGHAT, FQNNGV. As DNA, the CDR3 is TGTGCCAGCAGCTTAGGGGGACAGGGGTTCTCACCCCTCCACTTT. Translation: CASSLGGQGFSPLHF.

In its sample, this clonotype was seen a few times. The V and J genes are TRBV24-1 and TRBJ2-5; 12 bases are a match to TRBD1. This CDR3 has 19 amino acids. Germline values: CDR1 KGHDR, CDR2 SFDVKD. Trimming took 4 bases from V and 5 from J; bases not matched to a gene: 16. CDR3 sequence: CATSDQATRDRGRRETQYF. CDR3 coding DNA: TGTGCCACCAGTGACCAAGCCACCCGGGACAGGGGGCGCCGGGAGACCCAGTACTTC.

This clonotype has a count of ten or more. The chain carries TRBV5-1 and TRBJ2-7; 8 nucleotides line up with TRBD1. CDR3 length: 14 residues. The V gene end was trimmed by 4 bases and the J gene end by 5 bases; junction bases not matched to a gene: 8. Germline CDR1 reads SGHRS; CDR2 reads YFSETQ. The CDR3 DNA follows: TGCGCCAGCAGCACGGACAGGGCTGTCGACGAGCAGTACTTC. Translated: CASSTDRAVDEQYF.